This TCR beta chain was sequenced in a study of OX40 agonist ivuxolimab in advanced cancers. The wider study: Patients with hepatocellular carcinoma, melanoma, renal cell or head and neck cancer made up the dose-escalation patients.

Using immunoSEQ multiplex PCR, the repertoire was profiled, and TCRdb retains in-frame clones only, with some absent. The data show roughly 120,000 clones, around 91% seen once. Study results and limitations: Both blood CD4+ and CD8+ T cells showed clonal growth by week 6 at 0.1 to 3.0 mg/kg.

Regarding this clone: Its antigen remains unknown.

Material: CD4+ or CD8+ T cells sorted from blood, obtained in a trial of the OX40 agonist ivuxolimab. The receptor was isolated from an adult with an advanced solid tumor such as melanoma, head and neck, liver or kidney cancer.

The CDR3 nucleotides read TGTGCCAGCAGCTTATCAGCGGATGGGGGCTACACCTTC. It is translated as CASSLSADGGYTF. The chain is built from TRBV7-3 and TRBJ1-2, with no clear D. V was clipped by 2 bases and J by 8 bases, with 12 bases between them. The CDR3 is 13 amino acids. Germline CDR1 reads SGHTA; CDR2 reads FQGTGA. The full variable domain, rest sourced from reference TRBV7-3 and TRBJ1-2, is GAGVSQTPSNKVTEKGKYVELRCDPISGHTALYWYRQSLGQGPEFLIYFQGTGAADDSGLPNDRFFAVRPEGSVSTLKIQRTERGDSAVYLCASSLSADGGYTFGSGTRLTVV.